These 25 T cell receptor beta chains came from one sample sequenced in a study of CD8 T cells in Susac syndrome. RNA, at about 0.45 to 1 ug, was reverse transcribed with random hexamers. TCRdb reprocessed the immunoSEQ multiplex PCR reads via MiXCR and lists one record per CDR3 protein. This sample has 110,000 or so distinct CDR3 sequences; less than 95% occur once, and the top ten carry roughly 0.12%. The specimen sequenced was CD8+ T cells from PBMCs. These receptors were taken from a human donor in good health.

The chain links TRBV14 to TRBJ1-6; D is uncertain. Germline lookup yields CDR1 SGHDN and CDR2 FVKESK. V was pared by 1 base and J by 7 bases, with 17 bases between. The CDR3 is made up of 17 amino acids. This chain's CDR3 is CASSQAAGYAGNSPLHF. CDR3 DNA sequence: TGTGCCAGCAGCCAAGCGGCGGGTTACGCGGGGAATTCACCCCTCCACTTT.

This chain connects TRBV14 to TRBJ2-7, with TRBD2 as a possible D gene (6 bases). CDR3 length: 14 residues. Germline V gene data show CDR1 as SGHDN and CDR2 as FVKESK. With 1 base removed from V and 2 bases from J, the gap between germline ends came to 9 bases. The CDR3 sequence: CASSQASATYEQYF. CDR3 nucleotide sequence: TGTGCCAGCAGCCAAGCTAGCGCTACCTACGAGCAGTACTTC.

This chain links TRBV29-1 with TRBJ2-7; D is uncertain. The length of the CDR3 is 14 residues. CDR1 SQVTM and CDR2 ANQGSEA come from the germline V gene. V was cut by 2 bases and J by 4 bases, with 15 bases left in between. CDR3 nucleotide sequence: TGCAGCGTTGAACGTGTGGCGGAACGTTACGAGCAGTACTTC. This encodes CSVERVAERYEQYF.

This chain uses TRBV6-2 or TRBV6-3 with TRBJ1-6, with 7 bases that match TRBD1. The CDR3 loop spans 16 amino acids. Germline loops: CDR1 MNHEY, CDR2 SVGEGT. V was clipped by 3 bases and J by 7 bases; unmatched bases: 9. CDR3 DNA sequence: TGTGCCAGCAGTTATCCCGCGGGACAGCAGAATTCACCCCTCCACTTT. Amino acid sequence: CASSYPAGQQNSPLHF.

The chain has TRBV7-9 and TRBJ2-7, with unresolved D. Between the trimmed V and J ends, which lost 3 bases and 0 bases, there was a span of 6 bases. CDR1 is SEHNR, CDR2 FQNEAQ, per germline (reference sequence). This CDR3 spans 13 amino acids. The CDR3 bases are TGTGCCAGCAGCTTTACCGTCTCCTACGAGCAGTACTTC. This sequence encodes CASSFTVSYEQYF.

This CDR3 is CASSQGQTQYF. CDR3 coding DNA: TGTGCCAGCAGCCAAGGGCAAACCCAGTACTTC. The chain couples TRBV14 to TRBJ2-5; no reliable D call. Looked up from germline, CDR1 is SGHDN and CDR2 is FVKESK. This CDR3 is 11 amino acids long. V gave up 1 base and J gave up 8 bases, with 5 bases separating them.

CDR3 sequence: CASSLAGRANTEAFF. The CDR3 nucleotides are TGTGCCAGCAGCTTAGCAGGCAGGGCGAACACTGAAGCTTTCTTT. The V gene is TRBV7-9, the J gene TRBJ1-1; D is perhaps TRBD1 (5 bases). The germline gives CDR1 SEHNR, CDR2 FQNEAQ (reference sequence). The CDR3 extends over 15 amino acids. V was cut by 0 bases and J by 1 base, with 9 bases left in between.

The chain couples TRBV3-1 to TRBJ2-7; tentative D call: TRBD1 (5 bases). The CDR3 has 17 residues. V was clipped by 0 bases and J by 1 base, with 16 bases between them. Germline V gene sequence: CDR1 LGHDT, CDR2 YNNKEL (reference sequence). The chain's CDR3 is CASSQDRATVVSYEQYF. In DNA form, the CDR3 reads TGTGCCAGCAGCCAAGATCGAGCGACAGTGGTTTCCTACGAGCAGTACTTC.

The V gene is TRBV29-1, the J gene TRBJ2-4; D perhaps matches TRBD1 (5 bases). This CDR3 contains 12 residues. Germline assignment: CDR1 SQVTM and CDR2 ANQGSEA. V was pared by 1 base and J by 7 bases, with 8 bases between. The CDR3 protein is CSVEVPGNIQYF. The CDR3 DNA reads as TGCAGCGTTGAAGTTCCAGGGAACATTCAGTACTTC.

CDR3: CASNIAGGVEQFF. The CDR3 nucleotides are TGTGCCAGCAATATAGCGGGAGGCGTTGAGCAGTTCTTC. The chain links TRBV6-1 to TRBJ2-1; 10 positions match TRBD2. The CDR3 runs 13 residues. Germline V gives CDR1 MNHNS, CDR2 SASEGT. Trimming at V came to 7 bases and at J to 9 bases, leaving 6 bases not matched to a gene.

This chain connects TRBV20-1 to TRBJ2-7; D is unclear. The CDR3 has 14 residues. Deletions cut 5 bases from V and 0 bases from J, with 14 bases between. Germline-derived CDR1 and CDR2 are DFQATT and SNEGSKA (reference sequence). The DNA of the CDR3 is TGCAGTGCTCTCCCTTACTGGAGCTCCTACGAGCAGTACTTC. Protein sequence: CSALPYWSSYEQYF.

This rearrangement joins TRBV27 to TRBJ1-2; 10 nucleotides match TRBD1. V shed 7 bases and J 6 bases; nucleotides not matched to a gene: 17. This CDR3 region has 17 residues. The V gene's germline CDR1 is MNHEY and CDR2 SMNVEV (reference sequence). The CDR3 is CASKFSRQGAGKNGYTF. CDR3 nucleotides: TGTGCCAGCAAATTTTCCCGACAGGGGGCGGGGAAAAATGGCTACACCTTC.

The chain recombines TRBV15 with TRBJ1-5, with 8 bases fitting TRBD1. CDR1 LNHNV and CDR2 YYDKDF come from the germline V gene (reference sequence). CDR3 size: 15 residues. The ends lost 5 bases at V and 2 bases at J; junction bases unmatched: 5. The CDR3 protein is CATSPGQGGNQPQHF. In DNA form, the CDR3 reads TGTGCCACCAGCCCCGGACAGGGAGGCAATCAGCCCCAGCATTTT. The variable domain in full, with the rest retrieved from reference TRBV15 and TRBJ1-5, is DAMVIQNPRYQVTQFGKPVTLSCSQTLNHNVMYWYQQKSSQAPKLLFHYYDKDFNNEADTPDNFQSRRPNTSFCFLDIRSPGLGDTAMYLCATSPGQGGNQPQHFGDGTRLSIL.

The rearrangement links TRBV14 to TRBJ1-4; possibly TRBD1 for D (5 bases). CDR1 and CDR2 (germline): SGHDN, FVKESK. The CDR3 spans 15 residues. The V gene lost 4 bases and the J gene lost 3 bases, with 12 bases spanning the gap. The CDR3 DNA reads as TGTGCCAGCAGCCCCCGGACAACCCCTAATGAAAAACTGTTTTTT. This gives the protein CASSPRTTPNEKLFF. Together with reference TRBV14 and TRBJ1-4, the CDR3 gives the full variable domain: EAGVTQFPSHSVIEKGQTVTLRCDPISGHDNLYWYRRVMGKEIKFLLHFVKESKQDESGMPNNRFLAERTGGTYSTLKVQPAELEDSGVYFCASSPRTTPNEKLFFGSGTQLSVL.

CDR3 in DNA: TGTGCCAGCAGTTCCGGGACAGGTGGATTGAATGAGCAGTTCTTC. As protein: CASSSGTGGLNEQFF. The chain links TRBV27 to TRBJ2-1; 8 bases line up with TRBD1. Germline V gene lookup returns CDR1 MNHEY and CDR2 SMNVEV (reference sequence). The CDR3 runs 15 residues. J was trimmed by 7 bases and V by 4 bases; bases with no gene match: 9.

DNA of the CDR3: TGTGCCAGCAGTGATGGCCGGTCCCGACACCTGGAAGCTTTCTTT. It specifies CASSDGRSRHLEAFF. The genes are TRBV6-1 and TRBJ1-1, with no clear D. The V end was cut by 3 bases, the J end by 8 bases, with 19 bases between. The germline CDR1 and CDR2 sequences are MNHNS and SASEGT. The CDR3 extends over 15 amino acids.

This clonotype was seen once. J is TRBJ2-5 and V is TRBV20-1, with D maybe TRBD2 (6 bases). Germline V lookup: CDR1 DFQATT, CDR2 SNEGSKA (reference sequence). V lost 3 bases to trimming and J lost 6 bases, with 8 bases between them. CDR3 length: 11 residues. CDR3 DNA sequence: TGCAGTGCTAGGACTAGGAAGACCCAGTACTTC. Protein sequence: CSARTRKTQYF.

This chain's CDR3 is CSAFKQGFDQPQHF. The CDR3, as DNA: TGCAGTGCTTTTAAACAGGGATTTGACCAGCCCCAGCATTTT. The chain has TRBV20-1 and TRBJ1-5; weak D call: TRBD1 (6 bases). The CDR3 is 14 amino acids. Germline V CDR1 and CDR2: DFQATT, SNEGSKA (reference sequence). The V end was cut by 5 bases, the J end by 7 bases, with 18 bases between.

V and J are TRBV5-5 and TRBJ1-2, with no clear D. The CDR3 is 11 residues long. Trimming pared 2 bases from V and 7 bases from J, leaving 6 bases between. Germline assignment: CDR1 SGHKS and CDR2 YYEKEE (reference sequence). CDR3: CASSFTSGYTF. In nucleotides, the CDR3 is TGTGCCAGCAGCTTTACAAGTGGCTACACCTTC.

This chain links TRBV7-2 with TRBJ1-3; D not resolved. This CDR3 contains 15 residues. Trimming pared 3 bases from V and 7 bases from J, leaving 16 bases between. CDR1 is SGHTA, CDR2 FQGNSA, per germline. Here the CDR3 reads CASSFQAWSGNTIYF. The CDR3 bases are TGTGCCAGCAGCTTCCAGGCTTGGAGTGGGAACACCATATATTTT.

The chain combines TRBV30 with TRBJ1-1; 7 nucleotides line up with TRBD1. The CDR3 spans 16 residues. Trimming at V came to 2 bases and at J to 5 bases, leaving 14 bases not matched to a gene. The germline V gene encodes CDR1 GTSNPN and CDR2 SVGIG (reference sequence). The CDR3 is CAWSPQKTGRWTEAFF. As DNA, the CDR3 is TGTGCCTGGAGTCCCCAGAAGACAGGGAGGTGGACTGAAGCTTTCTTT.

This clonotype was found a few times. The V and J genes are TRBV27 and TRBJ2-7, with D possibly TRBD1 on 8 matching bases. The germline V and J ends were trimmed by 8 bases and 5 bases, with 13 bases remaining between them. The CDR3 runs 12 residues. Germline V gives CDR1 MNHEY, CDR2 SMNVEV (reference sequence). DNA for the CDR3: TGTGCCAGCGGACAGGGAGGGCACGAGCAGTACTTC. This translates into CASGQGGHEQYF.

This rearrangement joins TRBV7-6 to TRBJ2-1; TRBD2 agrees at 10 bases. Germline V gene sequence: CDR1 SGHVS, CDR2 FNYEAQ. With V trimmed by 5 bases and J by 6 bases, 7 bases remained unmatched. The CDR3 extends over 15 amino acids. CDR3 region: CASSPAGGPGNEQFF. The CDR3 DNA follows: TGTGCCAGCAGCCCAGCGGGGGGGCCGGGCAATGAGCAGTTCTTC.

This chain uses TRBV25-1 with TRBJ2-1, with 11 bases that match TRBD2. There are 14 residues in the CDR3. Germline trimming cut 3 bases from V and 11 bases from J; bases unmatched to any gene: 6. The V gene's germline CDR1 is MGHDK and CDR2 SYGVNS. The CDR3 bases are TGTGCCAGCAGTGAGCAACTAGCGGGAGTACAGCAGTTCTTC. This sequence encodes CASSEQLAGVQQFF. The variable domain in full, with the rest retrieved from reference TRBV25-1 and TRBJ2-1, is EADIYQTPRYLVIGTGKKITLECSQTMGHDKMYWYQQDPGMELHLIHYSYGVNSTEKGDLSSESTVSRIRTEHFPLTLESARPSHTSQYLCASSEQLAGVQQFFGPGTRLTVL.

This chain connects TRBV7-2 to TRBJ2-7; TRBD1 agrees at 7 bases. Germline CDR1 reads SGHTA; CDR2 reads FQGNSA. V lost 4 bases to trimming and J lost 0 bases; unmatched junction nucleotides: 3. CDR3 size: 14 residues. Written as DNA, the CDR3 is TGTGCCAGCAGCTCCGGACAGGCCTCCTACGAGCAGTACTTC. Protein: CASSSGQASYEQYF. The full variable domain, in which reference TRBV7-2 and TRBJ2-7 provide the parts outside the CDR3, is GAGVSQSPSNKVTEKGKDVELRCDPISGHTALYWYRQSLGQGLEFLIYFQGNSAPDKSGLPSDRFSAERTGGSVSTLTIQRTQQEDSAVYLCASSSGQASYEQYFGPGTRLTVT.